This is a list of T cell receptor beta chains from one sample in a study of T-cell memory formation after mild COVID-19. TCRdb analysed the 5' RACE reads with MiXCR anew, one entry per CDR3 protein. This sample yields about 310,000 distinct CDR3 sequences, of which approximately 15% are seen a single time; about a fifth belongs to the top ten. Sequencing was carried out using PBMCs or a T cell subset sorted from them (not recorded which). These receptors originate from a man aged 18-30 years who had mild COVID-19 (a few samples of this study predate the infection). Cell type and time point are not known. CDR3s include the opening cysteine and the closing phenylalanine or tryptophan.

TRBJ2-1 TRBV25-1 CASIPGQGTNEQFF
TRBJ1-1 TRBV28 CASSDRGRSSGFF
TRBJ2-1 TRBV5-1 CASNAGGSGNEQFF
TRBJ1-2 TRBV6-6 CASSSRDILYYGYTF
TRBJ1-1 TRBV29-1 CSVSAGWGMNTEAFF
TRBJ2-5 TRBV30 CAWSVLTRAGETQYF
TRBJ2-1 TRBV6-6 CASTRLGDSAYNEQFF
TRBJ1-2 TRBV7-9 CASSLVGTINGYTF
TRBJ2-1 TRBV6-5 CASSTRRGNNEQFF
TRBJ2-1 TRBV7-9 CASSPAVGGNEQFF
TRBJ2-4 TRBV15 CATSREPSGGLAKNIQYF
TRBJ1-4 TRBV7-9 CASSLNRDNEKLFF
TRBJ1-1 TRBV19 CASSNHELTEAFF
TRBJ1-2 TRBV5-1 CASSLPTLGRDHGYTF
TRBJ1-4 TRBV20-1 CSARGQVGEKLFF
TRBJ2-3 TRBV20-1 CSARFGSGGPTDTQYF
TRBJ1-6 TRBV12-3/TRBV12-4 CASSLWDGTYNSPLHF
TRBJ1-2 TRBV11-2 CAIPATGGYGYTF
TRBJ2-2 TRBV6-4 CASIFGRELFF
TRBJ2-3 TRBV11-2 CASSSGITDTQYF
TRBJ2-5 TRBV20-1 CRPLGPKETQYF
TRBJ2-1 TRBV4-1 CASSQDAATSGLYNEQFF
TRBJ1-1 TRBV6-2/TRBV6-3 CASRTQGTRNTEAFF
TRBJ2-5 TRBV7-2 CASSNSGGLETQYF
TRBJ2-7 TRBV9 CASSPKGQAYEQYF
TRBJ2-2 TRBV6-2/TRBV6-3 CASSWDRVDTGELFF
TRBJ2-5 TRBV20-1 CSASKGGSSQETQYF
TRBJ2-3 TRBV5-1 CASSLDEGGTDTQYF
TRBJ2-4 TRBV28 CASEGKGVNIQYF
TRBJ1-1 TRBV20-1 CSASQGGDTEAFF
TRBJ2-1 TRBV4-1 CASSSTGAGREQFF
TRBJ1-1 TRBV7-3 CASSSTGPGTEAFF
TRBJ1-2 TRBV4-1 CASSQPWPAGYTF
TRBJ1-1 TRBV5-1 CASSPRGVTEAFF
TRBJ2-1 TRBV7-2 CASSLSSRGRTYNEQFF
TRBJ2-7 TRBV29-1 CSVTSSGSRFEQYF
TRBJ2-1 TRBV7-2 CASSSTRAHNEQFF
TRBJ2-2 TRBV29-1 CSAEGVWAGELFF
TRBJ2-1 TRBV6-5 CASSYFTGTEMSSYNEQFF
TRBJ2-2 TRBV6-5 CASSPGTPAGELFF
TRBJ1-1 TRBV6-4 CASSKEMNTEAFF
TRBJ1-4 TRBV12-3/TRBV12-4 CASSPSRSTATNEKLFF
TRBJ2-5 TRBV4-1 CASSGRGGEGETQYF
TRBJ2-3 TRBV7-9 CASSFSRLAGSTDTQYF
TRBJ1-1 TRBV7-9 CASSRRSGFTEAFF
TRBJ2-3 TRBV5-6 CASSWAITDTQYF
TRBJ1-5 TRBV11-1 CASSREDQPQHF